This passage covers 13 T cell receptor beta chains from one sample sequenced in a study of CD8 T cells in Susac syndrome. RNA amounts of roughly 0.45 to 1 ug underwent reverse transcription with random hexamers. Each CDR3 protein is one row after TCRdb ran MiXCR on the immunoSEQ multiplex PCR reads. The sample consists of approximately 160,000 distinct CDR3 sequences, less than 95% of them appearing once. The specimen sequenced was CD4+ T cells from PBMCs. These receptors were collected from a human donor with multiple sclerosis.

V usage is TRBV24-1 and J usage is TRBJ2-5; D not resolved. Germline V gives CDR1 KGHDR, CDR2 SFDVKD. The CDR3 length is 11 residues. V was trimmed by 6 bases and J by 5 bases, leaving 6 bases between them. The CDR3, as DNA: TGTGCCACCAGTTGGGCCGAGACCCAGTACTTC. Translated: CATSWAETQYF.

The genes are TRBV6-6 and TRBJ2-7, with D perhaps given as TRBD1 or TRBD2 (5 bases each). The V end lost 5 bases, the J end lost 3 bases, and 8 bases lay between the germline ends. The CDR3 is 12 residues long. CDR1 is MNHNY, CDR2 SVGAGI, per germline (reference sequence). The CDR3 spells CASSAGSYEQYF. For the CDR3, the DNA is TGTGCCAGCAGTGCAGGGAGCTACGAGCAGTACTTC.

This chain connects TRBV12-3 or TRBV12-4 to TRBJ2-7; D remains ambiguous. This CDR3 comprises 13 residues. The V and J ends lost 3 bases and 3 bases respectively, with 9 bases between them. The CDR3: CASSLQVGYEQYF. Here the CDR3 DNA reads TGTGCCAGCAGTTTGCAAGTTGGCTACGAGCAGTACTTC.

CDR3 loop: CSATGLPGGRTEAFF. For the CDR3, the DNA is TGCAGTGCTACCGGGTTGCCTGGGGGACGCACTGAAGCTTTCTTT. The rearrangement joins TRBV20-1 to TRBJ1-1; TRBD1 is a possible D gene (5 bases). CDR1 and CDR2 (germline): DFQATT, SNEGSKA (reference sequence). Trimming pared 4 bases from V and 4 bases from J, leaving 19 bases between. The CDR3 consists of 15 residues.

The gene calls are TRBV7-2 and TRBJ1-2; TRBD1 is a possible D gene (5 bases). This CDR3 has 14 amino acids. V was clipped by 1 base and J by 0 bases, with 6 bases between them. Germline lookup yields CDR1 SGHTA and CDR2 FQGNSA. For the CDR3, the DNA is TGTGCCAGCAGCTTAGGGGGCACTAACTATGGCTACACCTTC. Residues: CASSLGGTNYGYTF.

V is TRBV3-1 and J is TRBJ2-5; D not resolved. With 5 bases removed from V and 3 bases from J, the gap between germline ends came to 13 bases. The CDR3 sequence is 14 residues long. CDR1 is LGHDT, CDR2 YNNKEL, per germline (reference sequence). CDR3 coding DNA: TGTGCCAGCAGCTACCCTGGGCTGGAAGAGACCCAGTACTTC. It is translated as CASSYPGLEETQYF.

The V call is TRBV4-2, the J call TRBJ2-2; 9 positions match TRBD2. Germline V gene sequence: CDR1 LGHNA, CDR2 YNFKEQ. CDR3 length equals 18 residues. V dropped 5 bases and J dropped 4; count of bases not matched to a gene: 14. The CDR3 DNA reads TGTGCCAGCAGCGAGGGGGCGGGAGGGATACGTGGCACCGGGGAGCTGTTTTTT. Its protein is CASSEGAGGIRGTGELFF.

The chain links TRBV7-2 to TRBJ2-7, with 10 bases that match TRBD2. From germline, CDR1 is SGHTA and CDR2 FQGNSA. The CDR3 covers 16 residues. J lost 3 bases, V lost 0 bases, and 5 bases had no gene match. For the CDR3, the DNA is TGTGCCAGCAGCTTAGCGTCGGCTAGCGGGAGCTACGAGCAGTACTTC. The encoded protein is CASSLASASGSYEQYF.

CDR3 in DNA: TGCAGTGCTGCACGACTAGCGGCGAACACCGGGGAGCTGTTTTTT. Translating it yields CSAARLAANTGELFF. The rearrangement uses TRBV20-1 and TRBJ2-2; the match to TRBD2 covers 9 bases. The germline CDR1 and CDR2 sequences are DFQATT and SNEGSKA (reference sequence). There are 15 residues in the CDR3. J lost 0 bases, V lost 5 bases, and 4 bases had no gene match.

The rearrangement links TRBV6-5 to TRBJ1-1; D is unresolved. Germline CDR1 reads MNHEY; CDR2 reads SVGAGI. Trimming shortened V by 4 bases and J by 1 base, and 13 bases separated the two germline ends. The CDR3 spans 15 residues. In nucleotides, the CDR3 is TGTGCCAGCAGTTCCGATCCTTGGGGGAACACTGAAGCTTTCTTT. Translation: CASSSDPWGNTEAFF.

This chain joins TRBV19 and TRBJ2-1; 12 bases line up with TRBD2. CDR3 size: 15 residues. CDR1 and CDR2 (germline): LNHDA, SQIVND (reference sequence). The J segment lost 6 bases and the V segment lost 4 bases, leaving 4 bases of the junction unmatched. In DNA, the CDR3 is TGTGCCAGTAGTACCTTGACTAGCGGGAGCAATGAGCAGTTCTTC. Translation gives CASSTLTSGSNEQFF.

The chain employs TRBV29-1 and TRBJ1-1; no reliable D call. Trimming removed 7 bases at V and 4 bases at J, with 16 bases between. The germline gives CDR1 SQVTM, CDR2 ANQGSEA. The CDR3 covers 13 residues. The DNA for the CDR3 is TGCAGCGCCCGGGGAGGGCCAGGCACTGAAGCTTTCTTT. As protein: CSARGGPGTEAFF.

The V call is TRBV5-4, the J call TRBJ2-3; D gene uncertain. Trimming removed 6 bases at V and 1 base at J, with 12 bases between. The V gene's germline CDR1 is SGHNT and CDR2 YYREEE (reference sequence). This CDR3 spans 14 amino acids. CDR3 sequence: CASKAVKGTDTQYF. CDR3 nucleotide sequence: TGTGCCAGCAAGGCGGTGAAAGGCACAGATACGCAGTATTTT.